This T cell receptor beta chain was captured in a study of cytomegalovirus exposure and HLA in healthy donors. Study context: The approximately 660 first-cohort repertoires shared a platform with the 120 validation repertoires, as reported in a later analysis.

Data came from immunoSEQ multiplex PCR; TCRdb stores just in-frame clones and leaves some out. The sample comprises approximately 65,000 clones, approximately 92% of which are singletons, and about 5.2% rests with the top ten. Donors came from a validation cohort of some 130 subjects, distinct from the first 666-subject cohort. V dropped 2 bases and J dropped 4; count of bases not matched to a gene: 9. Germline V gene sequence: CDR1 MDHEN, CDR2 SYDVKM. The CDR3 sequence is 17 residues long. Study results and caveats: Accounts indicate the classifier identified cytomegalovirus status with strong specificity and sensitivity.

As for this clone: The antigen is not known.

This rearrangement joins TRBV28 to TRBJ2-3, with TRBD2 identical over 10 bases. Sequenced sample: PBMCs. The source of this sequence is a man aged 18-30 years in good health and CMV-seropositive. CDR3 amino acids: CASSLISSGRIADTQYF. The CDR3 region has the DNA TGTGCCAGCAGTTTAATTAGTAGCGGGAGGATCGCAGATACGCAGTATTTT.